This T cell receptor (beta chain) emerged from a study of blood T cell repertoires in COVID-19. Study overall: Both acute and convalescent COVID-19 samples were obtained from the United States, Italy and Spain. Sources were T cells, B-cell-depleted T cells, or PBMCs; the material itself was cDNA or gDNA.

TCRdb keeps only in-frame clones here, not all; method: immunoSEQ multiplex PCR. In the table there are 35,000 to 50,000 clones, about 85% of which are singletons. Germline V gene sequence: CDR1 MNHEY, CDR2 SVGAGI. This CDR3 is built from 14 residues. Trimming took 6 bases from V and 5 from J; bases not matched to a gene: 6. This TCR was sampled from a man in his 60s with acute or convalescent COVID-19. The J gene is TRBJ2-5, the V gene TRBV6-5, with 10 bases lining up with TRBD1. Specimen: peripheral blood. The CDR3 sequence: CASRTGGVGETQYF. The CDR3 coding sequence is TGTGCCAGCAGGACAGGGGGCGTGGGGGAGACCCAGTACTTC.